These 27 T cell receptor beta chains came from one sample sequenced in a study of cytomegalovirus exposure and HLA in healthy donors. The PCR was carried out with 60 Vbeta primers and 13 Jbeta primers. Sequencing used immunoSEQ multiplex PCR; TCRdb keeps in-frame clones, though not all of them. The data show roughly 100,000 clones, 83% seen once. The specimen sequenced was PBMCs. The receptors shown here come from a man younger than 35 in good health and CMV-seronegative.

This clone was picked up one time. V is TRBV5-4 and J is TRBJ1-1; unclear D gene. Germline CDR1 is SGHNT and CDR2 is YYREEE (reference sequence). CDR3 length equals 14 residues. Trimming cost V 4 bases and J 1 base, with 11 bases left between them. CDR3: CASSLDGRNTEAFF. CDR3 in DNA: TGTGCCAGCAGCCTGGACGGGAGGAACACTGAAGCTTTCTTT.

The chain couples TRBV7-3 to TRBJ1-1, with TRBD1 as a possible D gene (6 bases). Germline loops: CDR1 SGHTA, CDR2 FQGTGA. V gave up 5 bases and J gave up 3 bases, with 16 bases separating them. CDR3 length: 15 residues. CDR3 sequence (DNA): TGTGCCAGCAGCCCAATCCCGGACAGCCACACTGAAGCTTTCTTT. As protein: CASSPIPDSHTEAFF.

V and J are TRBV7-3 and TRBJ2-1; the match to TRBD2 covers 7 bases. This CDR3 is built from 15 residues. The germline gives CDR1 SGHTA, CDR2 FQGTGA. V gave up 5 bases and J gave up 8 bases; unmatched junction bases: 12. The CDR3 sequence is CASSPPVGGPDEQFF. The CDR3 coding sequence is TGTGCCAGCAGCCCCCCTGTGGGAGGGCCCGATGAGCAGTTCTTC.

The chain links TRBV25-1 to TRBJ2-7, with D perhaps TRBD1 (5 bases). The V end lost 1 base, the J end lost 12 bases, and 28 bases lay between the germline ends. This CDR3 is built from 17 residues. The V gene's germline CDR1 is MGHDK and CDR2 SYGVNS. The CDR3 bases are TGTGCCAGCAGTGAATGGGATATTGACTCTCTCGCGGCAGGGCTGTACTTC. It yields the protein CASSEWDIDSLAAGLYF.

The chain is built from TRBV5-1 and TRBJ2-1; 8 nucleotides agree with TRBD2. The CDR3 is made up of 14 amino acids. J was trimmed by 7 bases and V by 4 bases; bases with no gene match: 7. Per germline, CDR1 SGHRS and CDR2 YFSETQ. The CDR3 coding sequence is TGCGCCAGCAGCCCTGAGCAGCGGGGGAATGAGCAGTTCTTC. This gives the protein CASSPEQRGNEQFF.

This clone was detected a few times. This sequence joins TRBV5-1 and TRBJ1-4; no firm D call. The CDR3 has 13 amino acids. With 2 bases removed from V and 5 bases from J, the gap between germline ends came to 7 bases. The germline gives CDR1 SGHRS, CDR2 YFSETQ. The CDR3 region is CASSFNENEKLFF. The CDR3 region has the DNA TGCGCCAGCAGCTTTAACGAGAATGAAAAACTGTTTTTT.

This clone was recorded a few times. The chain joins TRBV6-1 to TRBJ1-1; D remains unclear. The CDR3 covers 11 residues. Looked up from germline, CDR1 is MNHNS and CDR2 is SASEGT. Between the trimmed V and J ends, which lost 5 bases and 6 bases, there was a span of 7 bases. The CDR3 sequence is CASSLGPEAFF. The CDR3 DNA is TGTGCCAGCAGTCTTGGGCCTGAAGCTTTCTTT.

This chain uses TRBV10-2 with TRBJ1-2, with TRBD1 matching over 9 bases. CDR3 length equals 15 residues. Germline trimming cut 8 bases from V and 4 bases from J; bases unmatched to any gene: 11. CDR1 WSHSY and CDR2 SAAADI come from the germline V gene. For the CDR3, the DNA is TGCGCCAGCCGGGGGGGGAGGACAGGGGCCTATGGCTACACCTTC. It translates to CASRGGRTGAYGYTF.

CDR3 nucleotide sequence: TGTGCCAGCAGCTTAATTAATTCTGAAGCTTTCTTT. This codes for CASSLINSEAFF. The chain uses TRBV11-2 and TRBJ1-1; D gene ambiguous. CDR3 length equals 12 residues. Between the trimmed V and J ends, which lost 2 bases and 6 bases, there was a span of 7 bases. The germline V gene encodes CDR1 SGHAT and CDR2 FQNNGV.

The chain combines TRBV5-5 with TRBJ2-5, with 8 bases lining up with TRBD1. CDR1 and CDR2 (germline): SGHKS, YYEKEE (reference sequence). V dropped 0 bases and J dropped 2; count of bases not matched to a gene: 3. The CDR3 spans 15 residues. The CDR3 here is CASSLGDRPQETQYF. The CDR3 DNA reads as TGTGCCAGCAGCTTGGGGGACAGGCCTCAAGAGACCCAGTACTTC. Filled out from reference TRBV5-5 and TRBJ2-5, the complete variable domain reads DAGVTQSPTHLIKTRGQQVTLRCSPISGHKSVSWYQQVLGQGPQFIFQYYEKEERGRGNFPDRFSARQFPNYSSELNVNALLLGDSALYLCASSLGDRPQETQYFGPGTRLLVL.

The chain links TRBV4-3 to TRBJ2-5; 10 bases fit TRBD2. The CDR3 contains 15 residues. Germline assignment: CDR1 LGHNA and CDR2 YSLEER. V lost 4 bases, J lost 5 bases, and 7 bases stayed unmatched. CDR3 nucleotides: TGCGCCAGCAGCCGGATACTAGCGGGATCGGAGACCCAGTACTTC. Amino acids: CASSRILAGSETQYF.

The chain combines TRBV7-8 with TRBJ1-1; D gene ambiguous. There are 12 residues in the CDR3. The germline V gene has CDR1 SGHVS and CDR2 FQNEAQ. Trimming took off 5 bases at V and 10 bases at J, with 14 bases between the two ends. CDR3 loop: CASSGRGGRAFF. CDR3 in DNA: TGTGCCAGCAGCGGGCGCGGCGGGCGAGCTTTCTTT.

The chain employs TRBV7-2 and TRBJ1-4; unclear D gene. The germline gives CDR1 SGHTA, CDR2 FQGNSA. This CDR3 has 15 amino acids. V was clipped by 6 bases and J by 7 bases, with 18 bases between them. CDR3 in DNA: TGTGCCAGCAGATATTGGGGAGGAGATGGTGAAAAACTGTTTTTT. It codes for CASRYWGGDGEKLFF.

The gene calls are TRBV9 and TRBJ2-7; D may be TRBD1 (6 bases). The CDR3 length is 14 residues. Trimming removed 2 bases from V and 0 bases from J, with 9 bases in between. CDR1 and CDR2 from the germline V gene are SGDLS and YYNGEE. The CDR3 loop is CASSVTGYSYEQYF. Written as DNA, the CDR3 is TGTGCCAGCAGCGTCACAGGGTACTCCTACGAGCAGTACTTC.

The V call is TRBV6-5, the J call TRBJ2-1; unclear D gene. CDR3 length equals 14 residues. V was clipped by 6 bases and J by 0 bases, with 9 bases between them. In germline, CDR1 is MNHEY, CDR2 SVGAGI. The CDR3: CASRTTPSYNEQFF. Written as DNA, the CDR3 is TGTGCCAGCAGGACGACACCCTCCTACAATGAGCAGTTCTTC.

To note about this clone: A read error likely explains this, since a far larger clone differs by one base. Other DNA sequences in the sample encode the same CDR3. This chain uses TRBV5-4 with TRBJ2-2; D not resolved. The ends were cut back, 4 bases at V and 4 bases at J, with 17 bases in the middle. The length of the CDR3 is 16 residues. CDR1 is SGHNT and CDR2 is YYREEE in the germline V gene (reference sequence). This CDR3 reads CASSQELSTVTGELFF. The CDR3 region has the DNA TGTGCCAGCAGCCAAGAATTGAGTACGGTCACCGGGGAGCTGTTTTTT.

The V call is TRBV4-3, the J call TRBJ1-5; 7 bases are shared with TRBD1. CDR1 is LGHNA and CDR2 is YSLEER in the germline V gene. V trimming: 0 bases; J trimming: 7 bases; junction bases outside the gene matches: 9. This CDR3 is built from 16 residues. CDR3 coding DNA: TGCGCCAGCAGCCAAGATTACAGGGGAAGGGGGCAGCCCCAGCATTTT. This sequence encodes CASSQDYRGRGQPQHF.

The chain couples TRBV4-1 to TRBJ2-3, with 9 positions matching TRBD2. Germline V gene lookup returns CDR1 MGHRA and CDR2 YSYEKL. J was trimmed by 6 bases and V by 0 bases; bases with no gene match: 13. The CDR3 has 18 residues. CDR3 in DNA: TGCGCCAGCAGCCAAGAATCCTTTGGCGGGAGGGCCGGGGATACGCAGTATTTT. Amino acids: CASSQESFGGRAGDTQYF.

This chain connects TRBV7-2 to TRBJ2-7; D is possibly TRBD1 (6 bases). CDR3 length: 15 amino acids. Trimming took off 1 base at V and 0 bases at J, with 10 bases between the two ends. Germline assignment: CDR1 SGHTA and CDR2 FQGNSA. CDR3 coding DNA: TGTGCCAGCAGCTTAGGGGTGACAGGCTCCTACGAGCAGTACTTC. Encoded protein: CASSLGVTGSYEQYF.

For this clone: At the DNA level, this CDR3 is encoded by other sequences in the same sample as well. The chain is built from TRBV27 and TRBJ2-7; D ambiguous. The CDR3 is made up of 14 amino acids. Trimming cost V 4 bases and J 3 bases, with 13 bases left between them. The germline CDR1 and CDR2 sequences are MNHEY and SMNVEV (reference sequence). The CDR3 DNA reads as TGTGCCAGCAGTTATCCGTCCTTTGTCTACGAGCAGTACTTC. Amino acid sequence: CASSYPSFVYEQYF.

V usage is TRBV30 and J usage is TRBJ1-4; no firm D call. The CDR3 is 13 residues long. Germline V gene data show CDR1 as GTSNPN and CDR2 as SVGIG (reference sequence). Trimming removed 0 bases from V and 7 bases from J, with 9 bases in between. Here the CDR3 reads CAWSVRVAEKLFF. In nucleotides, the CDR3 is TGTGCCTGGAGTGTAAGAGTAGCTGAAAAACTGTTTTTT.

The V gene is TRBV9, the J gene TRBJ1-4; D may be TRBD1 (5 bases). Trimming took off 2 bases at V and 3 bases at J, with 11 bases between the two ends. Per the germline V gene, CDR1 is SGDLS and CDR2 is YYNGEE. The CDR3 sequence is 15 residues long. The CDR3 protein is CASSVFQGSNEKLFF. In DNA, the CDR3 is TGTGCCAGCAGCGTTTTTCAGGGATCTAATGAAAAACTGTTTTTT.

The chain has TRBV9 and TRBJ2-7; 11 nucleotides agree with TRBD1. The CDR3 runs 16 residues. The V and J ends lost 2 bases and 2 bases, in that order; junction bases with no gene match: 6. Germline CDR1 SGDLS, CDR2 YYNGEE. The chain's CDR3 is CASSVGRGQGAYEQYF. The DNA for the CDR3 is TGTGCCAGCAGCGTGGGACGGGGACAGGGGGCCTACGAGCAGTACTTC.

This sequence joins TRBV27 and TRBJ1-3, with TRBD1 as a possible D gene (5 bases). CDR1 MNHEY and CDR2 SMNVEV come from the germline V gene (reference sequence). CDR3 length equals 13 residues. The V end was cut by 5 bases, the J end by 1 base, with 6 bases between. As DNA, the CDR3 is TGTGCCAGCAGTAGGGGTTCTGGAAACACCATATATTTT. Amino acids: CASSRGSGNTIYF.

The chain recombines TRBV9 with TRBJ2-3; 8 bases map to TRBD1. The CDR3 covers 17 residues. Germline-derived CDR1 and CDR2 are SGDLS and YYNGEE. Trimming removed 4 bases from V and 1 base from J; junction bases left unmatched: 11. The CDR3 DNA reads TGTGCCAGCAGCCAAGGGGGAGGACAGGGTGGCACAGATACGCAGTATTTT. It translates to CASSQGGGQGGTDTQYF.

This clone is a singleton in its sample. This chain's CDR3 is CASSQDFGLAGRNEQFF. CDR3 sequence (DNA): TGTGCCAGCAGCCAAGATTTTGGACTAGCGGGACGGAATGAGCAGTTCTTC. The chain employs TRBV4-2 and TRBJ2-1; 12 bases agree with TRBD2. This CDR3 contains 17 residues. Unmatched junction bases numbered 7, after V lost 0 bases and J lost 7 bases. Germline V gene data show CDR1 as LGHNA and CDR2 as YNFKEQ.

This chain connects TRBV11-2 to TRBJ1-2; tentative D call: TRBD1 (5 bases). This CDR3 has 15 residues. CDR1 SGHAT and CDR2 FQNNGV come from the germline V gene. Trimming cost V 1 base and J 1 base, with 10 bases left between them. The CDR3 region is CASSLAGPGNYGYTF. DNA of the CDR3: TGTGCCAGCAGCTTAGCAGGGCCCGGTAACTATGGCTACACCTTC.